These T cell receptor beta chains were read from a single sample in a study of T cell responses to AZD1222 COVID-19 vaccine. Clones were sequenced by immunoSEQ multiplex PCR, and TCRdb holds only the in-frame ones, with some missing. The profile shows roughly 150,000 clones, approximately 88% of them singletons. The sequences come from peripheral blood, collected on day 0 of AZD1222 vaccination. Receptor source: an adult in good health. Each CDR3 is given with its conserved first and last residue.

V,J,CDR3
TRBV28,TRBJ1-5,CASSKGGGSNQPQHF
TRBV6-5,TRBJ1-1,CASSWGQANTEAFF
TRBV6-5,TRBJ1-5,CASSKDWGSNQPQHF
TRBV18,TRBJ1-2,CASSPARGHYGYTF
TRBV19,TRBJ2-4,CASSIDRTGSKNIQYF
TRBV6-5,TRBJ2-3,CASSYRTGTDTQYF
TRBV7-9,TRBJ2-1,CASSFLAGTDHNEQFF
TRBV9,TRBJ2-6,CASSVTPGTGLSGANVLTF
TRBV23-1,TRBJ2-5,CASSQSGRYQETQYF
TRBV30,TRBJ1-1,CALAEKAKAFF
TRBV27,TRBJ2-7,CASSSTSGRGAYEQYF
TRBV7-9,TRBJ2-2,CASTPVRVYTGELFF
TRBV9,TRBJ2-1,CASSALSGNEQFF
TRBV19,TRBJ2-3,CASCTSGSIGTDTQYF
TRBV5-8,TRBJ2-2,CASSHHRKKTGELFF
TRBV19,TRBJ2-6,CASTPGGWSGANVLTF
TRBV6-5,TRBJ2-7,CASSFGGQAYEQYF
TRBV12-5,TRBJ2-7,CASGLVVTSGRPSYEQYF
TRBV12-3/TRBV12-4,TRBJ1-4,CASSLSEKLFF
TRBV6-5,TRBJ1-1,CASSYGEGTEAFF
TRBV19,TRBJ2-2,CASSTTTGELFF
TRBV29-1,TRBJ1-2,CSVEEPGAGGYTF
TRBV7-2,TRBJ2-7,CASSLSPVLSEQYF
TRBV12-5,TRBJ2-3,CASGLGSHTDTQYF
TRBV7-7,TRBJ2-7,CASSIENGYEQYF
TRBV19,TRBJ1-1,CASSIQQGFAAFF
TRBV27,TRBJ1-2,CASSLSGQGAGGYTF
TRBV3-1/TRBV3-2,TRBJ1-6,CASSQDSRRSPLHF
TRBV6-5,TRBJ2-7,CASTNRGGNEQYF
TRBV29-1,TRBJ2-7,CSVLGQGGYEQYF
TRBV7-2,TRBJ1-2,CASSSAIMTTRYGYTF
TRBV5-8,TRBJ2-1,CASSGSRVHNEQFF
TRBV28,TRBJ1-2,CASYTVNYGYTF
TRBV25-1,TRBJ2-1,CASSGPGRDPYNEQFF
TRBV7-9,TRBJ2-3,CASRQDRAVTDTQYF
TRBV9,TRBJ1-2,CASQRDSNYGYTF
TRBV18,TRBJ2-3,CASSPIPRDTQYF
TRBV15,TRBJ2-1,CATSRVSLAGGPGNEQFF
TRBV30,TRBJ1-2,CAWIQGLSGYTF
TRBV6-6,TRBJ1-1,CASSYTGVYTEAFF
TRBV7-9,TRBJ1-1,CASSLSGGRDTEAFF
TRBV27,TRBJ1-1,CASRQGRGETFF
TRBV14,TRBJ2-1,CASSHWTSRHNEQFF
TRBV6-2/TRBV6-3,TRBJ1-2,CASSYTLSGYTF
TRBV24-1,TRBJ1-2,CATSQGAGNSITGYTF
TRBV7-9,TRBJ2-3,CASSDWAADTQYF
TRBV6-5,TRBJ2-7,CASSYRDRALQYF
TRBV6-5,TRBJ2-7,CASSHTRDSYEQYF
TRBV5-3,TRBJ2-1,CARSLQAGGCDGEQFF
TRBV12-3/TRBV12-4,TRBJ1-2,CASSLSGQGYTF
TRBV29-1,TRBJ1-4,CSVDSGGEKLFF
TRBV25-1,TRBJ2-5,CASSEWGETQYF
TRBV24-1,TRBJ2-2,CATSDLGVTNTGELFF
TRBV3-1/TRBV3-2,TRBJ1-2,CASSPGQGNYGYTF
TRBV5-4,TRBJ2-3,CASSLGHGPDTQYF
TRBV5-6,TRBJ2-7,CASSWLTGGEQYF
TRBV7-8,TRBJ1-2,CASSPLGQGYGYTF
TRBV6-5,TRBJ1-1,CASRLTGQNTEAFF
TRBV6-1,TRBJ2-5,CASSGLAGLLETQYF